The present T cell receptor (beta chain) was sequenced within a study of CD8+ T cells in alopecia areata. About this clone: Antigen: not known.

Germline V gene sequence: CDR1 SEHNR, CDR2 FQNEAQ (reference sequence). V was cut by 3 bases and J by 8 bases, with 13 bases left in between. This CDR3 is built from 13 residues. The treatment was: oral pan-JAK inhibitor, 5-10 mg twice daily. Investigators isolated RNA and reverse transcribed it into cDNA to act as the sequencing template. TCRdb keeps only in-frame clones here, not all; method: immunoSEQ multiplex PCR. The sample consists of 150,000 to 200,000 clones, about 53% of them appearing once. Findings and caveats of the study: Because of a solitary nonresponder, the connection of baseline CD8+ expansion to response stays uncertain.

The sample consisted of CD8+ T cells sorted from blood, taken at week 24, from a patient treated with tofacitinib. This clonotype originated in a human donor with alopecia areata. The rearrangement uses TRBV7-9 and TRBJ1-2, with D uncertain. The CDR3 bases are TGTGCCAGCAGCTTTATCGGAGTGGAAGGCTACACCTTC. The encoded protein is CASSFIGVEGYTF.